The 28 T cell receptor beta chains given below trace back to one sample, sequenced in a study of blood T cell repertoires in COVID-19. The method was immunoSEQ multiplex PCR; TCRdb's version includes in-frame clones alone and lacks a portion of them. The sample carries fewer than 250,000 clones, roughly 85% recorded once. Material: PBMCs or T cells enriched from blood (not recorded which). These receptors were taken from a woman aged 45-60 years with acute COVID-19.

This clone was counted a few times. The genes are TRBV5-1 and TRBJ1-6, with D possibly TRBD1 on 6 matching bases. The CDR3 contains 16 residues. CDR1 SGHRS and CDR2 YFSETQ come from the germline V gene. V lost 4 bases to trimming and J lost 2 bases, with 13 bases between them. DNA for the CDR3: TGCGCCAGCAGCATCCGGGACATGGCCTATAATTCACCCCTCCACTTT. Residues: CASSIRDMAYNSPLHF.

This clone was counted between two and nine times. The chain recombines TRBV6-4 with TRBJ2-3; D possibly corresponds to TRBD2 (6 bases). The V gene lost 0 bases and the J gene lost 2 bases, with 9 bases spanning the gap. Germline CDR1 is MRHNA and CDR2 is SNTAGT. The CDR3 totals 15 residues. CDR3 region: CASSDSGGNTDTQYF. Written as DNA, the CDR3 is TGTGCCAGCAGTGACTCGGGGGGTAACACAGATACGCAGTATTTT.

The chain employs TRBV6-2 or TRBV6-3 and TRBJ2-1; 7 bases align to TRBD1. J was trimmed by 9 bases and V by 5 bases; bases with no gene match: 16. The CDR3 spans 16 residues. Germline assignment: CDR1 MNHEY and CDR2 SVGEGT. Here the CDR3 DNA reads TGTGCCAGCAGTCGGGCCGAGGGACAGAGGATCAGTGAGCAGTTCTTC. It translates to CASSRAEGQRISEQFF.

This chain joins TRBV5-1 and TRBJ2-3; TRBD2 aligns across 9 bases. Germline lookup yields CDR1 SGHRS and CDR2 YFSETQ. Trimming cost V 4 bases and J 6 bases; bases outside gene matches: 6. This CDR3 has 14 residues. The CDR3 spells CASSPSGAIDTQYF. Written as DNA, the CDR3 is TGCGCCAGCAGCCCTAGCGGGGCGATCGATACGCAGTATTTT.

Here the CDR3 DNA reads TGTGCCTGGAGAAGCCTTCCCGACACTGAAGCTTTCTTT. The encoded protein is CAWRSLPDTEAFF. The rearrangement links TRBV30 to TRBJ1-1; no definite D call. Germline CDR1 and CDR2: GTSNPN and SVGIG (reference sequence). The CDR3 is 13 amino acids. V lost 3 bases to trimming and J lost 3 bases, with 11 bases between them.

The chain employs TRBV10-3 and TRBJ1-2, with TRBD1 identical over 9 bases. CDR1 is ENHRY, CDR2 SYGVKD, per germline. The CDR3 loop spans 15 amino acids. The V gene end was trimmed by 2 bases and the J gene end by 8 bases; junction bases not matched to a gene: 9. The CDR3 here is CAISEPLDRGNGYTF. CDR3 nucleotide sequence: TGTGCCATCAGTGAGCCACTGGACAGGGGTAACGGCTACACCTTC.

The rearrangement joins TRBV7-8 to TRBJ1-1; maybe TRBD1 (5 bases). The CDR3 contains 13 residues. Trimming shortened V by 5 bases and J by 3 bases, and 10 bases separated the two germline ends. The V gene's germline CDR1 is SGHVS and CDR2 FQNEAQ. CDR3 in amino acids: CASSGTGDTEAFF. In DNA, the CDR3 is TGTGCCAGCAGCGGAACAGGTGACACTGAAGCTTTCTTT.

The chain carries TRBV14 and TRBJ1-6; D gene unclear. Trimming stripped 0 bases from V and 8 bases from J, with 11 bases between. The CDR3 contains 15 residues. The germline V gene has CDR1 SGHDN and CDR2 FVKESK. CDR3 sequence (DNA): TGTGCCAGCAGCCAAGATTCGCGGGATCATTCACCCCTCCACTTT. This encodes CASSQDSRDHSPLHF.

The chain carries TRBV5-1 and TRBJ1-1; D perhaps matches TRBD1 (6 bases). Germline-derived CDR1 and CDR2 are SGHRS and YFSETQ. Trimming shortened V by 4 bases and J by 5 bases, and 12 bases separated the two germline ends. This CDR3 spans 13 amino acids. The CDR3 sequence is CASSRDKTTEAFF. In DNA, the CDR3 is TGCGCCAGCAGCCGGGACAAGACAACTGAAGCTTTCTTT.

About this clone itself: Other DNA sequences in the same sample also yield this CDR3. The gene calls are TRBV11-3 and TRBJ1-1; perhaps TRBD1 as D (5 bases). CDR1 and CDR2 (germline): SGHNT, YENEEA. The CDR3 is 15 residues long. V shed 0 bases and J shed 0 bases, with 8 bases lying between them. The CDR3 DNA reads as TGTGCCAGCAGCTTAGACGGACAATTGAACACTGAAGCTTTCTTT. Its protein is CASSLDGQLNTEAFF. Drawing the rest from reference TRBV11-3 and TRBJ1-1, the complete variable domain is EAGVVQSPRYKIIEKKQPVAFWCNPISGHNTLYWYLQNLGQGPELLIRYENEEAVDDSQLPKDRFSAERLKGVDSTLKIQPAELGDSAVYLCASSLDGQLNTEAFFGQGTRLTVV.

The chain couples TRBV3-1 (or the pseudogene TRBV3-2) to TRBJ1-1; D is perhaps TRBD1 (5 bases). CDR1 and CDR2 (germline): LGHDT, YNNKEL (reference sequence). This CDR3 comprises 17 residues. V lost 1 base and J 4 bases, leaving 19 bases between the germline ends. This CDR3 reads CASSQGSGPGPFTEAFF. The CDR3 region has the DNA TGTGCCAGCAGCCAAGGTTCCGGTCCAGGGCCGTTCACTGAAGCTTTCTTT.

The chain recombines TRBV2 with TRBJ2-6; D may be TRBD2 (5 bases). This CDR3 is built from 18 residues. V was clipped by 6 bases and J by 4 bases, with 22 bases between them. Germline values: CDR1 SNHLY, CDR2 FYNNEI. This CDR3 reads CASSPAGGLMVGANVLTF. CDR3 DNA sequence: TGTGCCAGCAGCCCAGCCGGTGGACTTATGGTCGGGGCCAACGTCCTGACTTTC.

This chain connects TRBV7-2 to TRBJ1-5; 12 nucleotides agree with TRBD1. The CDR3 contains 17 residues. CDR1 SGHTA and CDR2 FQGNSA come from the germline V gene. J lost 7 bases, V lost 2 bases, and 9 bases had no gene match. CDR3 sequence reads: CASSLTGTGGRKQPQHF. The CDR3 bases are TGTGCCAGCAGCTTAACCGGGACAGGGGGCCGAAAGCAGCCCCAGCATTTT.

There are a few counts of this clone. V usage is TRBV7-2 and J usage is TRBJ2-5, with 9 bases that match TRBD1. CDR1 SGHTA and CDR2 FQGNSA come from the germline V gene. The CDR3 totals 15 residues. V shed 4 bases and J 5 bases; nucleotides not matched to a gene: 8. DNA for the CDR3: TGTGCCAGCAGCTACTCACAGGGGGCCTTTGAGACCCAGTACTTC. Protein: CASSYSQGAFETQYF.

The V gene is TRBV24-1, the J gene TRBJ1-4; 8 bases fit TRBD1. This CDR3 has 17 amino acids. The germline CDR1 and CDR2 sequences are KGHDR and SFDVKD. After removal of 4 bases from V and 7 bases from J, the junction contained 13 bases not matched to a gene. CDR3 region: CATSEPGGEPSGEKLFF. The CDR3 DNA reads TGTGCCACCAGTGAGCCAGGGGGCGAGCCATCAGGTGAAAAACTGTTTTTT.

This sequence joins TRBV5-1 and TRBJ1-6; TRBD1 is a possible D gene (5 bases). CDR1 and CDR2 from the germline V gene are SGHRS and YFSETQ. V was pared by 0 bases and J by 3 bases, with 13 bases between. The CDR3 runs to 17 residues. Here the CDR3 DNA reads TGCGCCAGCAGCTTGGCGGCTGGGCAGGGCTATAATTCACCCCTCCACTTT. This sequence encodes CASSLAAGQGYNSPLHF.

CDR3 bases: TGTGCCAGCATTCCTCCCGGGACAGGGGTCGGCTACACCTTC. It yields the protein CASIPPGTGVGYTF. The gene calls are TRBV6-6 and TRBJ1-2; 10 nucleotides align to TRBD1. CDR1 and CDR2 from the germline V gene are MNHNY and SVGAGI (reference sequence). The V segment lost 7 bases and the J segment 8 bases; nucleotides outside the gene matches: 10. The CDR3 totals 14 residues.

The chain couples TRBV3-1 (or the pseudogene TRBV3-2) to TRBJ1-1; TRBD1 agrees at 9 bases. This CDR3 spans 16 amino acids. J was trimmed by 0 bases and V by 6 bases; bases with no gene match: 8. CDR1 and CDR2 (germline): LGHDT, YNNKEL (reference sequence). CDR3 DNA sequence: TGTGCCAGCAGTACACAGGGGGCAGGGTTGAACACTGAAGCTTTCTTT. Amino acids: CASSTQGAGLNTEAFF.

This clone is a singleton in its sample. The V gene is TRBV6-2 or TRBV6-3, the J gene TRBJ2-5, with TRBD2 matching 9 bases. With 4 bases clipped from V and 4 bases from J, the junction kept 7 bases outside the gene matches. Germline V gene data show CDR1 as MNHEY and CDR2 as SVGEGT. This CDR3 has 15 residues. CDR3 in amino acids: CASSSLRGGGETQYF. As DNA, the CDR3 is TGTGCCAGCAGTTCGCTGCGGGGGGGCGGAGAGACCCAGTACTTC.

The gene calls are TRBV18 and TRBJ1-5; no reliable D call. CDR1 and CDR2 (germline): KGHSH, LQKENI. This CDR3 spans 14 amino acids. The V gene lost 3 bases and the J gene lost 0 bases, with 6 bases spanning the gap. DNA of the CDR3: TGTGCCAGCTCACCCGACATTAGCAATCAGCCCCAGCATTTT. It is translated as CASSPDISNQPQHF.

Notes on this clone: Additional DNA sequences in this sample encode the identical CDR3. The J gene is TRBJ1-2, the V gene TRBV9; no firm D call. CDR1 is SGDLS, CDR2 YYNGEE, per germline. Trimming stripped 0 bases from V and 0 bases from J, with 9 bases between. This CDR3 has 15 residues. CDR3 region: CASSVDPGANYGYTF. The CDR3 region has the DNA TGTGCCAGCAGCGTAGACCCTGGAGCTAACTATGGCTACACCTTC.

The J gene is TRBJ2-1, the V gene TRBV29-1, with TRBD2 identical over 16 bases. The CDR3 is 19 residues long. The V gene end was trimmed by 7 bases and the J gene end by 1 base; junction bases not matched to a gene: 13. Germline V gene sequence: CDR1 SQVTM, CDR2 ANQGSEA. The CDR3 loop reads CSAPGTSGGAVGSYNEQFF. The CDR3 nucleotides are TGCAGCGCACCGGGGACTAGCGGGGGGGCCGTCGGTTCCTACAATGAGCAGTTCTTC.

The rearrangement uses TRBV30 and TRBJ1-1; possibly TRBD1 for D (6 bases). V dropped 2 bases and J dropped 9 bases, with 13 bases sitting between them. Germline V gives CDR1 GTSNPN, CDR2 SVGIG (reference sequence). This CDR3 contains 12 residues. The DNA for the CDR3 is TGTGCCTGGAGTCCCCAAGGGGGTCAAGCTTTCTTT. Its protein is CAWSPQGGQAFF. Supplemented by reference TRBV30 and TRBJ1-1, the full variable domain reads SQTIHQWPATLVQPVGSPLSLECTVEGTSNPNLYWYRQAAGRGLQLLFYSVGIGQISSEVPQNLSASRPQDRQFILSSKKLLLSDSGFYLCAWSPQGGQAFFGQGTRLTVV.

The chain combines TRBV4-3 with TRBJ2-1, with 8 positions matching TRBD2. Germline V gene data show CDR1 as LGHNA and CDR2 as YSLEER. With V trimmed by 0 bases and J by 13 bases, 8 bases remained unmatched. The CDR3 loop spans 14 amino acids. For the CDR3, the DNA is TGCGCCAGCAGCCAAGAGGACGGAGCGGGGGTTCAGTTCTTC. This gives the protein CASSQEDGAGVQFF.

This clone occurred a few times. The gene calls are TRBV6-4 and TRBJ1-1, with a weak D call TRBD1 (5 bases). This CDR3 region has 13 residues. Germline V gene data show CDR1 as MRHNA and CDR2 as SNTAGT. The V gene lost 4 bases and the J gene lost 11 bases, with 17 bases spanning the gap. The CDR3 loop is CASSVSMQGRAFF. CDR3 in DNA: TGTGCCAGCAGTGTGAGCATGCAGGGTCGGGCTTTCTTT.

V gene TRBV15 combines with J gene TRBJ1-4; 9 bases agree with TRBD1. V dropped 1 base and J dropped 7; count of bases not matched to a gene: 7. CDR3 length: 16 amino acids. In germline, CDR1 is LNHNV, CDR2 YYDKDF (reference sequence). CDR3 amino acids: CATSRGSQGALEKLFF. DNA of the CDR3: TGTGCCACCAGCAGAGGGTCACAGGGGGCCCTTGAAAAACTGTTTTTT.

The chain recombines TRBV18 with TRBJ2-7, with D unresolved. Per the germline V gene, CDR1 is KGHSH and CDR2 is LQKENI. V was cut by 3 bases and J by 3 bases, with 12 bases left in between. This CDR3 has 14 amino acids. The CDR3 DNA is TGTGCCAGCTCACCTCATCCAGCGAACTACGAGCAGTACTTC. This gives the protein CASSPHPANYEQYF.

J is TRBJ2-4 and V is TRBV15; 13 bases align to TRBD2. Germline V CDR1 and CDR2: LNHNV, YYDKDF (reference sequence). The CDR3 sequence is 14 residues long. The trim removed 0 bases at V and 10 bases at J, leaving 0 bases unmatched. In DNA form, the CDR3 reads TGTGCCACCAGCAGAGAACTAGCGGGGGGGATTCAGTACTTC. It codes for CATSRELAGGIQYF.